This TCR beta chain was retrieved from a study of T cell responses to AZD1222 COVID-19 vaccine. Germline V gives CDR1 SGHTA, CDR2 FQGTGA. With 5 bases clipped from V and 4 bases from J, the junction kept 4 bases outside the gene matches. The CDR3 runs to 13 residues. The table came from immunoSEQ multiplex PCR; TCRdb's copy has only in-frame clones and leaves some out. The repertoire consists of 120,000 to 150,000 clones, with 85% to 90% occurring once and the leading ten covering just over 5.5%. The sequence was obtained from an adult in good health. The sequences come from peripheral blood, collected on day 0 of AZD1222 vaccination. The chain recombines TRBV7-3 with TRBJ1-2; 7 bases align to TRBD1. CDR3 sequence reads: CASSLTGTYGYTF. The CDR3 nucleotides are TGTGCCAGCAGCCTGACAGGGACCTATGGCTACACCTTC. Full variable domain (rest looked up from reference TRBV7-3 and TRBJ1-2): GAGVSQTPSNKVTEKGKYVELRCDPISGHTALYWYRQSLGQGPEFLIYFQGTGAADDSGLPNDRFFAVRPEGSVSTLKIQRTERGDSAVYLCASSLTGTYGYTFGSGTRLTVV.